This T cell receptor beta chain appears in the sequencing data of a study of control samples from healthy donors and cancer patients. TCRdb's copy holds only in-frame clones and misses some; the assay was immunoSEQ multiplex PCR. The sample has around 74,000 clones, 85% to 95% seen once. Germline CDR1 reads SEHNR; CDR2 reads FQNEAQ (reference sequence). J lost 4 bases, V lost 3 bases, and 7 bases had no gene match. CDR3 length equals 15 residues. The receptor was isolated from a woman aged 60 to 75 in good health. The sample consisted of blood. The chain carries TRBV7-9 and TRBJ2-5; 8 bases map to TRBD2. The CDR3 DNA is TGTGCCAGCAGCTTTGGGGGACTAGGAGGAGAGACCCAGTACTTC. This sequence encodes CASSFGGLGGETQYF.